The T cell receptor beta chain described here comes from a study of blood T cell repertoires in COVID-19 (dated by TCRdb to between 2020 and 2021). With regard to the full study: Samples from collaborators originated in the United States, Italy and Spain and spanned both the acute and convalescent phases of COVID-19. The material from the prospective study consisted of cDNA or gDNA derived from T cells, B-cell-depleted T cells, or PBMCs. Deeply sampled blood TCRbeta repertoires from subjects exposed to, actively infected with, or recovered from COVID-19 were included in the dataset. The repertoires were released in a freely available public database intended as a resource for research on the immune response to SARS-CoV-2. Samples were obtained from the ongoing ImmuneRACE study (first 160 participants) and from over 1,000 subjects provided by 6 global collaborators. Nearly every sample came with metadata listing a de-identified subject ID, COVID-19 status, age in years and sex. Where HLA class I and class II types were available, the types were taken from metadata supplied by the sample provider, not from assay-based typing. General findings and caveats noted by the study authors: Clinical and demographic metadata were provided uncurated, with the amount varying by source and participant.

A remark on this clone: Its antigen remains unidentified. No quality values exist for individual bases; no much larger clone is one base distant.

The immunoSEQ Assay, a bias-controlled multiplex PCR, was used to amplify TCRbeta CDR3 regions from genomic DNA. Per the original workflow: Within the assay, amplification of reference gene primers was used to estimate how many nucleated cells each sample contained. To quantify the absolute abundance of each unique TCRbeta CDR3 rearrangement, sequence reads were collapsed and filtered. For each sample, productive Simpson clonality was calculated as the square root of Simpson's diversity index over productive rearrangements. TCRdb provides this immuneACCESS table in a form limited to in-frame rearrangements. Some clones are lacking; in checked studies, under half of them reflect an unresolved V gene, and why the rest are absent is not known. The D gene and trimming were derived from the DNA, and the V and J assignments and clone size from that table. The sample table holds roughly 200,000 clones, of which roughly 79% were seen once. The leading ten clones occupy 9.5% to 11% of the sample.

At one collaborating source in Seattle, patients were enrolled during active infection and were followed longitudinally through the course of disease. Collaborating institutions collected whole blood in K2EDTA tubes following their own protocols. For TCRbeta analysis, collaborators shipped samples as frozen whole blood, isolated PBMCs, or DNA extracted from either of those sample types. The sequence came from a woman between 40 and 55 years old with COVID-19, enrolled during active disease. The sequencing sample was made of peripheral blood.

Here is the DNA: TGTGCCTGGAGTGTACGTGGCAGGGAAAAGGTACGGGTTCAGCCCCAGCATTTT. Its protein product is CAWSVRGREKVRVQPQHF. The V gene is TRBV30 and the J gene is TRBJ1-5; the best D guess is TRBD1, with 5 bases matching. The V and J ends are trimmed by 0 bases and 6 bases, leaving 24 bases between them. From the cysteine through the phenylalanine, the CDR3 covers 18 amino acids. Only the CDR3 portion is preserved as DNA: 54 bases, with reading frame beginning at the first base. Sequences GTSNPN (CDR1) and SVGIG (CDR2) are obtained from the germline V gene (reference sequence).